This T cell receptor beta chain is drawn from a study of post-analysis software for immune sequencing data. Turning to the study itself: The study covered relapsing-remitting, secondary progressive and progressive-relapsing courses of multiple sclerosis.

Whole-study results and caveats: Four to six TRBV segments were more frequent in patients than controls; TRBV5-6, TRBV5-1 and TRBV20-1 belonged to this group.

Unique molecular identifiers were built into the TCR beta cDNA libraries. TCRdb itself ran the PCR reads through MiXCR, one entry per CDR3 protein. The sample has 450,000 to 700,000 distinct CDR3 sequences, 44% seen once. This clonotype was counted only a few times. The antigen is undetermined. The CDR3 sequence is 17 residues long. Trimming took 4 bases from V and 2 from J; bases not matched to a gene: 13. Per the germline V gene, CDR1 is LGHDT and CDR2 is YNNKEL (reference sequence). The V call is TRBV3-1, the J call TRBJ2-7, with 8 bases fitting TRBD2. Sequenced input: blood. The TCR was taken from a girl aged 10 to 17 with multiple sclerosis. The CDR3 DNA reads TGTGCCAGCAGCCCAGATGGTAGCGGGGAATTCACCTACGAGCAGTACTTC. Translation gives CASSPDGSGEFTYEQYF.